The clone carrying this T cell receptor (beta chain) occurred a few times. Genomic DNA constituted the template upon which TCR beta VDJ and CDR3 profiling was performed. TCRdb processed the reads anew with MiXCR; each CDR3 protein has one entry. The sample lists 150,000 to 200,000 distinct CDR3 sequences, 55% to 70% occurring once. V was clipped by 0 bases and J by 9 bases, with 5 bases between them. CDR3 length: 12 amino acids. CDR1 and CDR2 from the germline V gene are LNHNV and YYDKDF (reference sequence). The sample is drawn from a study of CD8+CD57+ T cells in acquired aplastic anemia. The wider study: Sorted CD4+ and CD8+ cells gave an average of 3.2 ug of DNA.

This chain links TRBV15 with TRBJ2-2; D unresolved. Source material: sorted CD4+, CD8+, or CD8+CD57+ T cells (not recorded which) from PBMCs. The sequence derives from a human donor with severe aplastic anemia or a healthy control (not recorded which). CDR3 DNA: TGTGCCACCAGCAGAGATGGGAGGGAGCTGTTTTTT. As protein: CATSRDGRELFF.